Below, 24 T cell receptor beta chains from the same sample are listed, as sequenced in a study of chemoradiotherapy in HPV16-positive cancers. Sequencing was performed with immunoSEQ multiplex PCR; in TCRdb, only in-frame clones are kept and a portion is missing. The table lists 30,000 to 35,000 clones, about 89% of them singletons. This sample comprised blood, obtained from a patient who underwent chemoradiotherapy. Receptors originate from a human donor with HPV-associated anogenital cancer.

This clone was detected only a few times. Other DNA sequences in this sample translate to the same CDR3. This chain connects TRBV7-2 to TRBJ2-7; 9 bases align to TRBD1. Germline lookup yields CDR1 SGHTA and CDR2 FQGNSA. J gave up 4 bases and V 4 bases, and 8 bases lay outside the gene matches. The CDR3 loop spans 15 amino acids. The CDR3 DNA sequence: TGTGCCAGCAGCTCCAGAACAGGGGGCTTGTACGAGCAGTACTTC. Protein sequence: CASSSRTGGLYEQYF.

The chain recombines TRBV7-9 with TRBJ2-1; D gene ambiguous. This CDR3 is 14 amino acids long. The germline V and J ends were trimmed by 6 bases and 4 bases, with 13 bases remaining between them. Germline V gene lookup returns CDR1 SEHNR and CDR2 FQNEAQ (reference sequence). CDR3 amino acids: CASSERAEYNEQFF. CDR3 nucleotides: TGTGCCAGCAGTGAACGGGCAGAATACAATGAGCAGTTCTTC.

The V gene is TRBV7-2, the J gene TRBJ2-1, with unresolved D. Germline assignment: CDR1 SGHTA and CDR2 FQGNSA. This CDR3 region has 14 residues. V lost 1 base to trimming and J lost 3 bases, with 7 bases between them. The CDR3 region has the DNA TGTGCCAGCAGCTTAGGGACCTTCTACAATGAGCAGTTCTTC. This encodes CASSLGTFYNEQFF.

This chain joins TRBV6-5 and TRBJ2-7, with 12 bases fitting TRBD1. The CDR3 has 15 amino acids. The V gene's germline CDR1 is MNHEY and CDR2 SVGAGI. V shed 7 bases and J 5 bases; nucleotides not matched to a gene: 9. As DNA, the CDR3 is TGTGCCAGCACCCGACCGGGACAGGGGGCCCACGAGCAGTACTTC. Translating it yields CASTRPGQGAHEQYF.

The chain recombines TRBV30 with TRBJ1-2, with TRBD1 as a possible D gene (6 bases). The length of the CDR3 is 14 residues. Germline V gene sequence: CDR1 GTSNPN, CDR2 SVGIG (reference sequence). V was pared by 1 base and J by 7 bases, with 16 bases between. CDR3 region: CAWSAVQGWSGYTF. The CDR3 region has the DNA TGTGCCTGGAGTGCAGTACAGGGTTGGAGTGGCTACACCTTC.

The V call is TRBV29-1, the J call TRBJ1-1, with TRBD1 matching 9 bases. V lost 8 bases and J lost 3; bases outside the gene matches: 4. This CDR3 contains 12 residues. The germline V gene encodes CDR1 SQVTM and CDR2 ANQGSEA. The CDR3 loop reads CSSRQGDTEAFF. CDR3 DNA sequence: TGCAGCTCTAGACAGGGGGACACTGAAGCTTTCTTT.

V usage is TRBV9 and J usage is TRBJ2-3, with 13 bases identical to TRBD2. Unmatched junction bases numbered 2, after V lost 0 bases and J lost 4 bases. The CDR3 length is 16 residues. CDR1 and CDR2 from the germline V gene are SGDLS and YYNGEE. CDR3 amino acids: CASSVDGLAGADTQYF. In DNA form, the CDR3 reads TGTGCCAGCAGCGTAGACGGACTAGCGGGAGCAGATACGCAGTATTTT.

The rearrangement joins TRBV5-4 to TRBJ1-2; 8 bases fit TRBD1. Germline CDR1 is SGHNT and CDR2 is YYREEE (reference sequence). V was clipped by 4 bases and J by 12 bases; unmatched bases: 8. The CDR3 length is 12 residues. For the CDR3, the DNA is TGTGCCAGCAGCCTGGGACAGGCGGCAGACACCTTC. Amino acid sequence: CASSLGQAADTF.

The rearrangement uses TRBV7-3 and TRBJ1-2; TRBD1 matches 7 bases. In germline, CDR1 is SGHTA, CDR2 FQGTGA. The V segment lost 5 bases and the J segment 6 bases; nucleotides outside the gene matches: 9. The CDR3 sequence is 14 residues long. The CDR3 DNA sequence: TGTGCCAGCAGCCCGGGACAGACGGTTAATGGCTACACCTTC. Amino acid sequence: CASSPGQTVNGYTF.

The V gene is TRBV25-1, the J gene TRBJ2-1, with 12 nucleotides matching TRBD2. The CDR3 has 18 residues. Per germline, CDR1 MGHDK and CDR2 SYGVNS. After removal of 4 bases from V and 0 bases from J, the junction contained 7 bases not matched to a gene. This chain's CDR3 is CASSGLAGGKSSYNEQFF. CDR3 DNA: TGTGCCAGCAGTGGCCTAGCGGGGGGGAAGAGCTCCTACAATGAGCAGTTCTTC.

The rearrangement uses TRBV7-2 and TRBJ1-5; D remains ambiguous. Germline assignment: CDR1 SGHTA and CDR2 FQGNSA. V lost 3 bases, J lost 7 bases, and 7 bases lay in between. The CDR3 sequence is 12 residues long. The CDR3 bases are TGTGCCAGCAGCTTCTACGGGCAGCCCCAGCATTTT. It is translated as CASSFYGQPQHF.

The chain has TRBV9 and TRBJ1-1; D possibly corresponds to TRBD1 (6 bases). The germline V and J ends were trimmed by 4 bases and 2 bases, with 12 bases remaining between them. Per germline, CDR1 SGDLS and CDR2 YYNGEE. The CDR3 is 14 residues long. The CDR3 DNA reads TGTGCCAGCAGCCCTTACAGGGTAAACACTGAAGCTTTCTTT. This encodes CASSPYRVNTEAFF.

This clone appeared a few times. The chain recombines TRBV5-1 with TRBJ2-2, with 8 bases aligning to TRBD2. The CDR3 is made up of 16 amino acids. Looked up from germline, CDR1 is SGHRS and CDR2 is YFSETQ. V was pared by 1 base and J by 4 bases, with 6 bases of the junction left unmatched. The CDR3 loop is CASSLRAAGATGELFF. The CDR3 nucleotides are TGCGCCAGCAGCTTGAGGGCAGCGGGGGCCACCGGGGAGCTGTTTTTT.

As to this clone: The same CDR3 arises from other DNA sequences in this sample as well. The chain combines TRBV30 with TRBJ2-2; a weak D match, TRBD2 (5 bases). Trimming removed 2 bases from V and 3 bases from J, with 16 bases in between. Germline lookup yields CDR1 GTSNPN and CDR2 SVGIG (reference sequence). The CDR3 runs 16 residues. The CDR3 spells CAWSNPRLADTGELFF. CDR3 DNA: TGTGCCTGGAGTAACCCCCGGCTAGCAGACACCGGGGAGCTGTTTTTT.

The chain uses TRBV12-5 and TRBJ2-5; the match to TRBD1 covers 8 bases. Germline V gives CDR1 LGHNT, CDR2 FRNRAP. V lost 2 bases, J lost 5 bases, and 7 bases stayed unmatched. The CDR3 runs 15 residues. The CDR3 region has the DNA TGTGCTAGTGGTTTGCCGCAGGGGGCGGAGGAGACCCAGTACTTC. As protein: CASGLPQGAEETQYF.

The chain uses TRBV5-5 and TRBJ1-4; tentatively, D is TRBD1 (5 bases). There are 14 residues in the CDR3. Germline-derived CDR1 and CDR2 are SGHKS and YYEKEE (reference sequence). Trimming removed 4 bases from V and 3 bases from J, with 10 bases in between. CDR3 amino acids: CASSLRAANEKLFF. The CDR3 nucleotides read TGTGCCAGCAGCCTCAGGGCGGCTAATGAAAAACTGTTTTTT.

The chain carries TRBV6-5 and TRBJ2-2; 9 nucleotides line up with TRBD1. CDR3 length: 14 amino acids. V gave up 6 bases and J gave up 4 bases; unmatched junction bases: 3. Germline V lookup: CDR1 MNHEY, CDR2 SVGAGI. CDR3 nucleotides: TGTGCCAGCAGGGGACAGGGCTCCACCGGGGAGCTGTTTTTT. Its translation: CASRGQGSTGELFF.

The chain couples TRBV27 to TRBJ2-3; TRBD2 matches at 10 bases. CDR1 and CDR2 (germline): MNHEY, SMNVEV (reference sequence). The CDR3 covers 15 residues. Unmatched junction bases numbered 3, after V lost 2 bases and J lost 4 bases. The CDR3, as DNA: TGTGCCAGCAGTTTACTAGCGGGGGCTCCAGATACGCAGTATTTT. This codes for CASSLLAGAPDTQYF.

The V gene is TRBV19, the J gene TRBJ2-1, with a tentative D call TRBD1 (5 bases). V was shortened by 6 bases and J by 7 bases, with 16 bases between the two germline ends. The CDR3 is 14 amino acids. Germline V lookup: CDR1 LNHDA, CDR2 SQIVND (reference sequence). The CDR3: CASRLNSGRNEQFF. In DNA form, the CDR3 reads TGTGCCAGTAGATTAAATTCAGGGCGTAATGAGCAGTTCTTC.

This chain uses TRBV10-2 with TRBJ1-5; D not resolved. Germline CDR1 is WSHSY and CDR2 is SAAADI. The germline V and J ends were trimmed by 4 bases and 5 bases, with 15 bases remaining between them. The CDR3 is made up of 15 amino acids. The CDR3 reads CASSAFRAQDQPQHF. CDR3 DNA sequence: TGCGCCAGCAGTGCCTTTCGGGCCCAAGATCAGCCCCAGCATTTT.

The chain employs TRBV7-2 and TRBJ2-1, with D unclear. CDR1 is SGHTA, CDR2 FQGNSA, per germline. With 5 bases removed from V and 6 bases from J, the gap between germline ends came to 14 bases. The CDR3 consists of 14 residues. The CDR3 DNA follows: TGTGCCAGCAGCCCGACTCTAGTTTCCAATGAGCAGTTCTTC. Its protein is CASSPTLVSNEQFF.

This clone was found once. The gene calls are TRBV7-8 and TRBJ2-2; 8 positions agree with TRBD2. Germline V gives CDR1 SGHVS, CDR2 FQNEAQ. The CDR3 runs to 16 residues. Unmatched junction bases numbered 10, after V lost 5 bases and J lost 5 bases. The CDR3 DNA sequence: TGTGCCAGCAGCGCCTTGGCGGGGGGCCTAACCGGGGAGCTGTTTTTT. It is translated as CASSALAGGLTGELFF. Using reference TRBV7-8 and TRBJ2-2 for the parts outside the CDR3, the full variable domain is GAGVSQSPRYKVAKRGQDVALRCDPISGHVSLFWYQQALGQGPEFLTYFQNEAQLDKSGLPSDRFFAERPEGSVSTLKIQRTQQEDSAVYLCASSALAGGLTGELFFGEGSRLTVL.

The gene calls are TRBV7-2 and TRBJ1-6, with D possibly TRBD1 on 6 matching bases. This CDR3 is 17 amino acids long. Trimming took 4 bases from V and 5 from J, leaving 18 bases between them. Per the germline V gene, CDR1 is SGHTA and CDR2 is FQGNSA. CDR3 region: CASSYGRLGDNNSPLHF. CDR3 bases: TGTGCCAGCAGCTATGGACGGCTGGGGGACAATAATTCACCCCTCCACTTT.

This chain uses TRBV5-4 with TRBJ1-2, with TRBD1 matching 10 bases. CDR3 length: 15 amino acids. With V trimmed by 0 bases and J by 2 bases, 1 base remained unmatched. The V gene's germline CDR1 is SGHNT and CDR2 YYREEE (reference sequence). The CDR3 loop reads CASSLAGQGNYGYTF. In DNA form, the CDR3 reads TGTGCCAGCAGCTTGGCGGGACAGGGGAACTATGGCTACACCTTC.